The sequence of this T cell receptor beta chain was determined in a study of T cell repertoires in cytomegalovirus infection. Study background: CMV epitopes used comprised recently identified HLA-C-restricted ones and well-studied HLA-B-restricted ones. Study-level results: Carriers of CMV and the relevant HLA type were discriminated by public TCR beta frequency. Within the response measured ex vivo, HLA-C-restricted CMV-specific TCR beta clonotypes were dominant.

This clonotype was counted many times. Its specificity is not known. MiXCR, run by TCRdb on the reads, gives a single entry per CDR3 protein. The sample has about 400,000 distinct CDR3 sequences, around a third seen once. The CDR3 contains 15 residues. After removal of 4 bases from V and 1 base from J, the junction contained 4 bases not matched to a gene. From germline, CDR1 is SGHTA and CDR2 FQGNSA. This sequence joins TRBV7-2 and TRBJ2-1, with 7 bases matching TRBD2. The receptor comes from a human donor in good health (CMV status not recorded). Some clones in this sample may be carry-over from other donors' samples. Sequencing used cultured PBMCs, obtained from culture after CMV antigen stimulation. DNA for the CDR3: TGTGCCAGCAGCTGGGGGACTACATCCTACAATGAGCAGTTCTTC. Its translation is CASSWGTTSYNEQFF.